A selection of T cell receptor beta chains follows, all from one sample in a study of T cells after yellow fever vaccination. Each CDR3 protein is one row after TCRdb ran MiXCR on the 5' RACE reads. The data contain about 330,000 distinct CDR3 sequences, roughly 4.3% of them singletons. The source material was PBMCs, sampled 5 days after the yellow fever booster vaccination. The receptor source for this set is a man aged 18-30 years who received the YFV17D yellow fever vaccine. Both conserved end residues are part of each CDR3. The order of the fields is J gene, V gene, CDR3 protein.

TRBJ1-5,TRBV19,CASSTLGGSQPQHF
TRBJ1-4,TRBV18,CASSPSQTGVNEKLFF
TRBJ1-6,TRBV21-1,CASSKASDRDDNSPLHF
TRBJ2-3,TRBV18,CASSPPAGGRPDTQYF
TRBJ2-7,TRBV6-2/TRBV6-3,CASSYSSRQGRYEQYF
TRBJ1-2,TRBV6-1,CASNQDGFYGYTF
TRBJ1-2,TRBV19,CACEKRNGGYTF
TRBJ2-7,TRBV20-1,CSAFPRGGTMWEQYF
TRBJ2-1,TRBV20-1,CSARDYISADEQFF
TRBJ2-7,TRBV12-3/TRBV12-4,CASSSWGGGSSYEQYF
TRBJ2-7,TRBV7-2,CASRPTGAAYEQYF
TRBJ2-3,TRBV3-1,CASSQVALGTDTQYF
TRBJ2-1,TRBV11-3,CASSVTSGANEQFF
TRBJ1-1,TRBV6-1,CASSLTTGVNTEAFF
TRBJ1-6,TRBV5-5,CASSGGPRTGGNSPLHF
TRBJ2-5,TRBV10-3,CAISLDSQETQYF
TRBJ1-2,TRBV3-1,CASSQEGTGGYTF
TRBJ1-6,TRBV10-3,CAISSSGTGYGSPLHF
TRBJ2-5,TRBV20-1,CSARSERGAETQYF
TRBJ2-3,TRBV18,CASSPPASPSDTQYF
TRBJ2-3,TRBV20-1,CSADPTTSGGPTDTQYF
TRBJ2-7,TRBV19,CASSIQKGSYEQYF
TRBJ2-3,TRBV3-1,CASSHSSGGGDTQYF